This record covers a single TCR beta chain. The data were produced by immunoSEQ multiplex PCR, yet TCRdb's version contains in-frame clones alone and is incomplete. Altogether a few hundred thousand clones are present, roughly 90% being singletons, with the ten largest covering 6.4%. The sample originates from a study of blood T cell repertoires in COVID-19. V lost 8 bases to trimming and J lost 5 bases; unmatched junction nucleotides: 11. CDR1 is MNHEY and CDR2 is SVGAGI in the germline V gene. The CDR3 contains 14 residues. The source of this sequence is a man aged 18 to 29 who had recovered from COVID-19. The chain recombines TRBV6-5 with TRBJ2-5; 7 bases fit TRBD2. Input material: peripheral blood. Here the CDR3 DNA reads TGTGCCAGCCATGCGGGAGAGTTCGGGGAGACCCAGTACTTC. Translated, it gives CASHAGEFGETQYF.